This T cell receptor (beta chain) was sequenced during a study of T cell responses to AZD1222 COVID-19 vaccine. The wider study: Pooling covered second doses at about 4 or about 12 weeks.

CDR3 length: 15 amino acids. V gave up 3 bases and J gave up 3 bases; unmatched junction bases: 8. CDR1 is MNHEY, CDR2 SVGAGI, per germline. Assay: immunoSEQ multiplex PCR; the TCRdb copy retains only in-frame clones and omits some. Of 120,000 or so clones listed, around nine tenths were seen once; the top ten hold roughly a quarter. This receptor was obtained from an adult in good health. This sequence joins TRBV6-5 and TRBJ2-7, with 7 bases identical to TRBD2. The sample was peripheral blood, taken on day 0 of AZD1222 vaccination. Here the CDR3 DNA reads TGTGCCAGCAGTTATGTTGCGGGAGTAGGCTACGAGCAGTACTTC. This sequence encodes CASSYVAGVGYEQYF.